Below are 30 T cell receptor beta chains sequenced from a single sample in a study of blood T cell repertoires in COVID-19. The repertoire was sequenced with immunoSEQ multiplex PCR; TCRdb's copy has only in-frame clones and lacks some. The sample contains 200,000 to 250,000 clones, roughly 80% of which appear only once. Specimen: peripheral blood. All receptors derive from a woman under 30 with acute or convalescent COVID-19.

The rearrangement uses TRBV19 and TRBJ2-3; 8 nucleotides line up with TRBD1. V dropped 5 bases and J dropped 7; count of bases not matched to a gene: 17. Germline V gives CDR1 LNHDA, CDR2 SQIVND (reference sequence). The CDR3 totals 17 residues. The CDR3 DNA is TGTGCCAGTAGTTCCCCGCGCAGGGGGCTTAGTAGGTATACGCAGTATTTT. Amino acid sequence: CASSSPRRGLSRYTQYF.

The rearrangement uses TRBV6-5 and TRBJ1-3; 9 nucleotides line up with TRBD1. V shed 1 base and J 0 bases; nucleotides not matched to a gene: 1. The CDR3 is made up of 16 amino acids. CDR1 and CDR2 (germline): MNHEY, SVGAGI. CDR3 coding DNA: TGTGCCAGCAGTTACTGGGACAGGGACTCTGGAAACACCATATATTTT. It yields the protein CASSYWDRDSGNTIYF.

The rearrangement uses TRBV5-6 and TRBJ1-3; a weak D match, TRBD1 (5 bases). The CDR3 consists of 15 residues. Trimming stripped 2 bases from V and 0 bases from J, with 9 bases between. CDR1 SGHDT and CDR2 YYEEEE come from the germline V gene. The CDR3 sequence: CASSLFGGSGNTIYF. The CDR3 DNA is TGTGCCAGCAGCTTATTCGGGGGCTCTGGAAACACCATATATTTT.

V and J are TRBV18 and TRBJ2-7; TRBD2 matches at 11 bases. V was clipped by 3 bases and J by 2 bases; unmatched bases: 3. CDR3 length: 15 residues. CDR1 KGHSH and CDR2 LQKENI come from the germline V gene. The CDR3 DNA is TGTGCCAGCTCACCCGGGACTAGCGGACCCTACGAGCAGTACTTC. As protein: CASSPGTSGPYEQYF. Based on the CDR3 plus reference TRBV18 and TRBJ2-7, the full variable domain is NAGVMQNPRHLVRRRGQEARLRCSPMKGHSHVYWYRQLPEEGLKFMVYLQKENIIDESGMPKERFSAEFPKEGPSILRIQQVVRGDSAAYFCASSPGTSGPYEQYFGPGTRLTVT.

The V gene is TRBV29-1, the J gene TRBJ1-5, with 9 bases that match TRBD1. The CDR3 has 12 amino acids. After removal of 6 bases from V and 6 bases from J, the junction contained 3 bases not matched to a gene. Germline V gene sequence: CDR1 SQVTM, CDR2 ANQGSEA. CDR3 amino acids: CSVGTGSQPQHF. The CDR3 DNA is TGCAGCGTCGGGACAGGGTCTCAGCCCCAGCATTTT.

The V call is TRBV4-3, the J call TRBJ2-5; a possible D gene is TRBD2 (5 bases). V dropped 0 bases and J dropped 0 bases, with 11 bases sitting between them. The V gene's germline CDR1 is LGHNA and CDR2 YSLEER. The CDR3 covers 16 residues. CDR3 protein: CASSQDVPGNQETQYF. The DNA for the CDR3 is TGCGCCAGCAGCCAAGATGTACCGGGGAACCAAGAGACCCAGTACTTC.

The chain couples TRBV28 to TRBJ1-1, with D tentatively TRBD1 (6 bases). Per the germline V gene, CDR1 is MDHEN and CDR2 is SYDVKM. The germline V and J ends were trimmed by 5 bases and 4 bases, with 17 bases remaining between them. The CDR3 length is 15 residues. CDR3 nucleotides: TGTGCCAGCAGTCGGCCGGACAGACAATCCACTGAAGCTTTCTTT. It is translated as CASSRPDRQSTEAFF.

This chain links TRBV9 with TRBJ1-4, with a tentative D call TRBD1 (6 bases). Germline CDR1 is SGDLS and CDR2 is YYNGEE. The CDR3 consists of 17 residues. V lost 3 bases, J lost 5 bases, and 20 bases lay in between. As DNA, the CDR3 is TGTGCCAGCAGCGGCAGGGGTGACCGAGCCTTAAATGAAAAACTGTTTTTT. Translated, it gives CASSGRGDRALNEKLFF.

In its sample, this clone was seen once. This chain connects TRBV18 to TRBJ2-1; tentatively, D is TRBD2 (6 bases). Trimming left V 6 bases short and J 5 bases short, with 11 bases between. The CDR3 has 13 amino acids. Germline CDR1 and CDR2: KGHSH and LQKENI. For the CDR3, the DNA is TGTGCCAGCTCGCCGACTAGGCACAATGAGCAGTTCTTC. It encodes CASSPTRHNEQFF.

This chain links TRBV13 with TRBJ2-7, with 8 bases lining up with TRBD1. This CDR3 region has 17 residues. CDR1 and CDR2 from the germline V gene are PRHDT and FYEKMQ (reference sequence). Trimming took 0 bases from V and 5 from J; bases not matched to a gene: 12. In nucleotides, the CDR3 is TGTGCCAGCAGCTTAGGCCTATGGGGCAGGGGGCCTCACGAGCAGTACTTC. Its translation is CASSLGLWGRGPHEQYF.

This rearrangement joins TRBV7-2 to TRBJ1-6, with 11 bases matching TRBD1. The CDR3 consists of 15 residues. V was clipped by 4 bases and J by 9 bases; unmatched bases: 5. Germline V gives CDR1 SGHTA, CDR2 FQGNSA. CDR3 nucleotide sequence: TGTGCCAGCAGCTCCCGGGACAGGGGGAGTTCACCCCTCCACTTT. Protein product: CASSSRDRGSSPLHF.

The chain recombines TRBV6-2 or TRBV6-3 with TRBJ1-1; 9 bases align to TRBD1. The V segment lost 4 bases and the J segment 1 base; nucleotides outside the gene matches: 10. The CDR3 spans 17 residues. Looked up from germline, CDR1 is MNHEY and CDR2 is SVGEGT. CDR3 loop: CASSLGQGTLRNTEAFF. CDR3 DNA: TGTGCCAGCAGTTTGGGACAGGGAACTTTAAGGAACACTGAAGCTTTCTTT.

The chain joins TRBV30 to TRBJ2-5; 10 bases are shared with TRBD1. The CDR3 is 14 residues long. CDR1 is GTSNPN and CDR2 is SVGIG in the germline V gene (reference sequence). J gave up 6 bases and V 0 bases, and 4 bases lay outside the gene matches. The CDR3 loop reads CAWSVRDRGKTQYF. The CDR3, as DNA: TGTGCCTGGAGTGTAAGGGACAGGGGTAAGACCCAGTACTTC.

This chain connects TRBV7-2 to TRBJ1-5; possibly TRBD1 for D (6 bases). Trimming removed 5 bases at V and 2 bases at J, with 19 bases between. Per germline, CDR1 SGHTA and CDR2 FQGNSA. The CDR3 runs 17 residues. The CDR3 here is CASSRVGGSGGNQPQHF. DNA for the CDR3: TGTGCCAGCAGCCGTGTTGGGGGCTCTGGAGGCAATCAGCCCCAGCATTTT.

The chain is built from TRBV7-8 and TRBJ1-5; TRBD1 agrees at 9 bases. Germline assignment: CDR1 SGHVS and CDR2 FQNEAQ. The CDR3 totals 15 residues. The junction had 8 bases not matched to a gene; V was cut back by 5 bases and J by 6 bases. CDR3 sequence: CASSGYRGRVQPQHF. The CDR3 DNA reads TGTGCCAGCAGCGGCTACAGGGGGCGCGTTCAGCCCCAGCATTTT.

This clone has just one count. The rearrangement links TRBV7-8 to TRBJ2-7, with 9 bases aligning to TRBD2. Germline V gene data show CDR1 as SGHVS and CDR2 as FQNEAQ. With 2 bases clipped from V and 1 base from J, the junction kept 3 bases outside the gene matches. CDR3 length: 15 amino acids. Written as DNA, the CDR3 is TGTGCCAGCAGCTTATTCCTAGCGGGATCCTACGAGCAGTACTTC. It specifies CASSLFLAGSYEQYF.

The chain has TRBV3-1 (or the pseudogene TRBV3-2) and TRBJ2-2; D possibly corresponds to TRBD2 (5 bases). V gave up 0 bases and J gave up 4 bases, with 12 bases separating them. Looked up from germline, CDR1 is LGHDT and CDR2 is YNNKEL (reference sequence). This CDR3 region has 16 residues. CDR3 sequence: CASSQDGGLTTGELFF. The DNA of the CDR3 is TGTGCCAGCAGCCAAGATGGAGGACTCACCACCGGGGAGCTGTTTTTT.

CDR3 coding DNA: TGTGCCAGCAGCATGAGACTAGCGGGAGATGGAGATACGCAGTATTTT. Its protein product is CASSMRLAGDGDTQYF. The chain uses TRBV7-8 and TRBJ2-3, with 12 bases fitting TRBD2. This CDR3 has 16 residues. V trimming: 5 bases; J trimming: 5 bases; junction bases outside the gene matches: 8. The germline CDR1 and CDR2 sequences are SGHVS and FQNEAQ.

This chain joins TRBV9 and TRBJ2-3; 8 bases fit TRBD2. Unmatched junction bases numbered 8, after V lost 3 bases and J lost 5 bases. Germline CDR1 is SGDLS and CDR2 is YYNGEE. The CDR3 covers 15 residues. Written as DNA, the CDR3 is TGTGCCAGCAGCGAAAGCGGGGGCGGAAGAGATACGCAGTATTTT. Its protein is CASSESGGGRDTQYF.

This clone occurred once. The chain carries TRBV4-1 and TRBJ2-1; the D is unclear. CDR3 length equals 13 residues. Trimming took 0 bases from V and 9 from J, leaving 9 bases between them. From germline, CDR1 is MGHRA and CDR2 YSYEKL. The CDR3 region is CASSQERVTEQFF. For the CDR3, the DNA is TGCGCCAGCAGCCAAGAACGGGTAACTGAGCAGTTCTTC.

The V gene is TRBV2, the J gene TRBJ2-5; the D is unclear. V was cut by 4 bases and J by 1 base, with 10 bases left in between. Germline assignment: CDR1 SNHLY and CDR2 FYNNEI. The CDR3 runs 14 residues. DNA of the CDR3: TGTGCCAGCAGTGTCGGAAACAGCCAAGAGACCCAGTACTTC. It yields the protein CASSVGNSQETQYF.

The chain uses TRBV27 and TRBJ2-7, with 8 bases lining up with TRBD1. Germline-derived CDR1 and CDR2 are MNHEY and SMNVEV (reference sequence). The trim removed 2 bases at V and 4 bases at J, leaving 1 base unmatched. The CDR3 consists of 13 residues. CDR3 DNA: TGTGCCAGCAGTTTAGACAGGGGTTACGAGCAGTACTTC. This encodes CASSLDRGYEQYF.

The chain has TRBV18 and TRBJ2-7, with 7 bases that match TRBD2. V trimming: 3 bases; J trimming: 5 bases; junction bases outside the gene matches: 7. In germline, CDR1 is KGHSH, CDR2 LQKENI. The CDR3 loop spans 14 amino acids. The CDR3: CASSPGGKSHEQYF. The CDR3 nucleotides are TGTGCCAGCTCACCGGGAGGGAAATCCCACGAGCAGTACTTC.

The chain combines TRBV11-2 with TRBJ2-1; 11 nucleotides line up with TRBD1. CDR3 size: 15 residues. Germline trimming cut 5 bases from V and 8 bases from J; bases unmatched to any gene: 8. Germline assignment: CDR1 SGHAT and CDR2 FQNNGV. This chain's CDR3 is CASSQDRGLAHEQFF. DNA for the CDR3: TGTGCCAGCAGCCAGGACAGGGGGCTGGCGCATGAGCAGTTCTTC.

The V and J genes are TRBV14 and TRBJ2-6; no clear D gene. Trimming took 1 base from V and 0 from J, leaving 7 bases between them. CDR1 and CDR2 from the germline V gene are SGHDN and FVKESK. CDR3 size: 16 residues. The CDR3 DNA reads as TGTGCCAGCAGCCAAGGACATGTCTCTGGGGCCAACGTCCTGACTTTC. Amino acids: CASSQGHVSGANVLTF.

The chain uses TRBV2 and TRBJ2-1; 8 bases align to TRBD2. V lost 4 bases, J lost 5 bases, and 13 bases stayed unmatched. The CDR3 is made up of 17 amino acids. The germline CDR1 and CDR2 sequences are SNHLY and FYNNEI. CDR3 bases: TGTGCCAGCAGTGGGGGGGAGCGGGAGTGGTGGGACAATGAGCAGTTCTTC. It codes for CASSGGEREWWDNEQFF.

This CDR3 is CASSPDRGQANYGYTF. The CDR3 bases are TGTGCCAGCTCACCCGACAGGGGGCAGGCTAACTATGGCTACACCTTC. The chain joins TRBV18 to TRBJ1-2; TRBD1 aligns across 10 bases. Germline lookup yields CDR1 KGHSH and CDR2 LQKENI. The length of the CDR3 is 16 residues. V shed 3 bases and J 0 bases; nucleotides not matched to a gene: 4.

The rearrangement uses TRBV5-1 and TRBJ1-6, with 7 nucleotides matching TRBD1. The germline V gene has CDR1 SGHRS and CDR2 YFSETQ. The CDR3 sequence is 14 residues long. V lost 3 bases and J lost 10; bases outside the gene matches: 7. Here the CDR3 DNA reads TGCGCCAGCAGCTCGTCGACAGGGAAATCACCCCTCCACTTT. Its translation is CASSSSTGKSPLHF.

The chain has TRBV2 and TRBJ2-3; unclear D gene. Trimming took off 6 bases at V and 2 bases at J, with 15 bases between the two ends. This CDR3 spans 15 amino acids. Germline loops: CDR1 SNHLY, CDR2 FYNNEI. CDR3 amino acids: CASSEWQRLTDTQYF. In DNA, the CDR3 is TGTGCCAGCAGCGAGTGGCAACGACTCACAGATACGCAGTATTTT.

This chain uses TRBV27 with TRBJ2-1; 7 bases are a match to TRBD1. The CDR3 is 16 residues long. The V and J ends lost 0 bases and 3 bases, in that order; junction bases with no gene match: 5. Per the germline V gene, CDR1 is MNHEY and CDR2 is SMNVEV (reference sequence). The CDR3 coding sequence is TGTGCCAGCAGTTTATCCCCGGGACAGAGCTACAATGAGCAGTTCTTC. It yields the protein CASSLSPGQSYNEQFF.